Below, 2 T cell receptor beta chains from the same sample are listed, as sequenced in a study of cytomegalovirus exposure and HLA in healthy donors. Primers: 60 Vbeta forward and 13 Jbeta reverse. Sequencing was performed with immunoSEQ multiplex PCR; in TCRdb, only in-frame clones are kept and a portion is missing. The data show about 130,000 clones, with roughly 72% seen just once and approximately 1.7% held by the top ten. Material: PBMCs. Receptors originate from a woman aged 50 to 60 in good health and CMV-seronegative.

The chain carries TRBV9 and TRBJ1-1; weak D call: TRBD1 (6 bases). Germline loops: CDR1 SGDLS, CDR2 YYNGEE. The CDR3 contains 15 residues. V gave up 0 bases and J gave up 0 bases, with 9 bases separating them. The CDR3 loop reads CASSVVDSLNTEAFF. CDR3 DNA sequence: TGTGCCAGCAGCGTAGTGGACAGTTTGAACACTGAAGCTTTCTTT.

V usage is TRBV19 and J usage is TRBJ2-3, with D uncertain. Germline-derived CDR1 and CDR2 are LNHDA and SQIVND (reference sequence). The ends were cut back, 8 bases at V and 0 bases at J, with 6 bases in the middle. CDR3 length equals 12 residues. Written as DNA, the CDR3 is TGTGCCAGTCCAACTAGCACAGATACGCAGTATTTT. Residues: CASPTSTDTQYF. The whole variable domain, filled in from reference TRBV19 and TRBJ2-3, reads DGGITQSPKYLFRKEGQNVTLSCEQNLNHDAMYWYRQDPGQGLRLIYYSQIVNDFQKGDIAEGYSVSREKKESFPLTVTSAQKNPTAFYLCASPTSTDTQYFGPGTRLTVL.